These 24 T cell receptor beta chains share one sample of origin, sequenced in a study of human T cells and chemical hapten exposure. Noted time point: patch test 1, 2 weeks after DPC sensitization. The treatment was: therapeutic diphenylcyclopropenone sensitization with weekly scalp DPC. TCRdb reprocessed the RACE reads via MiXCR and lists one record per CDR3 protein. The sample lists tens of thousands of distinct CDR3 sequences; roughly a tenth were seen once. Sequenced material: whole blood, taken in connection with sensitization to the hapten diphenylcyclopropenone (DPC). These receptors came from a woman between 35 and 50 years old with alopecia areata. Some clones in this sample may be carry-over from other donors' samples.

This clonotype has a count of ten or more. The chain combines TRBV6-1 with TRBJ1-2; D is unclear. This CDR3 spans 16 amino acids. Per the germline V gene, CDR1 is MNHNS and CDR2 is SASEGT. V lost 0 bases and J lost 0, with 11 bases in between. The CDR3 loop reads CASSEAWQEANYGYTF. As DNA, the CDR3 is TGTGCCAGCAGTGAAGCATGGCAGGAAGCTAACTATGGCTACACCTTC.

There are many counts of this clonotype. The rearrangement uses TRBV4-1 and TRBJ2-7; a possible D gene is TRBD1 (7 bases). The CDR3 totals 16 residues. CDR1 is MGHRA, CDR2 YSYEKL, per germline. V was trimmed by 1 base and J by 4 bases, leaving 17 bases between them. The DNA of the CDR3 is TGCGCCAGCAGCCAAGGACAGGGAGGAATGGGGTACGAGCAGTACTTC. Its translation: CASSQGQGGMGYEQYF.

In this sample, this clonotype turned up many times. V and J are TRBV4-1 and TRBJ2-3; D is possibly TRBD1 (6 bases). Germline V gene data show CDR1 as MGHRA and CDR2 as YSYEKL. The CDR3 covers 18 residues. Trimming left V 3 bases short and J 2 bases short, with 21 bases between. DNA of the CDR3: TGCGCCAGCAGCCAGACTCTAAGCAGGGGCTTATACACAGATACGCAGTATTTT. Its protein product is CASSQTLSRGLYTDTQYF.

Comment on this clonotype: Possible read error: a much larger clone is one base away. This rearrangement joins TRBV7-2 to TRBJ2-3; D gene uncertain. This CDR3 is built from 15 residues. In germline, CDR1 is SGHTA, CDR2 FQGNSA. The ends were cut back, 6 bases at V and 2 bases at J, with 15 bases in the middle. This CDR3 reads CASSDIGWDTDTQYF. CDR3 DNA: TGTGCCAGCAGTGATATCGGATGGGACACAGATACGCAGTATTTT.

Ten or more counts support this clonotype. V gene TRBV6-2 or TRBV6-3 combines with J gene TRBJ2-1; the D gene is possibly TRBD2 (7 bases). Per the germline V gene, CDR1 is MNHEY and CDR2 is SVGEGT. Deletions cut 0 bases from V and 8 bases from J, with 17 bases between. This CDR3 region has 16 residues. The CDR3 here is CASSYSIGGPRDEQFF. CDR3 DNA: TGTGCCAGCAGTTACTCCATCGGGGGGCCCCGGGATGAGCAGTTCTTC.

The sample holds many counts of this clonotype. This chain uses TRBV9 with TRBJ1-6; 10 nucleotides agree with TRBD1. The CDR3 loop spans 15 amino acids. Trimming cost V 5 bases and J 13 bases; bases outside gene matches: 12. Germline V CDR1 and CDR2: SGDLS, YYNGEE. The CDR3 coding sequence is TGTGCCAGCAGTCAAAAGACGGGACAGGGGAGGCCCCTCCACTTT. It translates to CASSQKTGQGRPLHF.

This clonotype was recorded a few times. CDR3 nucleotides: TGTGCCAGCAGCTACTTAGATACGCAGTATTTT. Translation: CASSYLDTQYF. The gene calls are TRBV7-2 and TRBJ2-3; the D is unclear. The V gene lost 4 bases and the J gene lost 5 bases, with 4 bases spanning the gap. Looked up from germline, CDR1 is SGHTA and CDR2 is FQGNSA. The CDR3 length is 11 residues.

This clonotype occurred many times. The rearrangement joins TRBV12-3 or TRBV12-4 to TRBJ2-5; 7 bases align to TRBD1. V shed 6 bases and J 2 bases; nucleotides not matched to a gene: 3. The CDR3 is 13 amino acids. The CDR3 loop is CASRLTGQETQYF. The CDR3, as DNA: TGTGCCAGCAGACTGACAGGGCAAGAGACCCAGTACTTC.

V is TRBV12-3 or TRBV12-4 and J is TRBJ2-7, with unresolved D. The V end was cut by 1 base, the J end by 0 bases, with 10 bases between. The CDR3 is 15 residues long. CDR3 sequence reads: CASSLEGVSSYEQYF. Here the CDR3 DNA reads TGTGCCAGCAGTTTAGAGGGCGTCAGCTCCTACGAGCAGTACTTC.

This clonotype has at least ten counts. The chain joins TRBV29-1 to TRBJ1-1; TRBD1 matches 8 bases. The CDR3 is 13 amino acids. V was clipped by 6 bases and J by 2 bases; unmatched bases: 5. Germline assignment: CDR1 SQVTM and CDR2 ANQGSEA. CDR3 nucleotide sequence: TGCAGCGTGCGGGACAGGACAAACACTGAAGCTTTCTTT. This sequence encodes CSVRDRTNTEAFF.

This clonotype showed up many times. The chain has TRBV11-2 and TRBJ2-3, with D possibly TRBD2 on 6 matching bases. This CDR3 region has 14 residues. Looked up from germline, CDR1 is SGHAT and CDR2 is FQNNGV. V was trimmed by 5 bases and J by 2 bases, leaving 11 bases between them. CDR3 bases: TGTGCCAGCAGCCCCATAGCGGTCACAGATACGCAGTATTTT. Translated: CASSPIAVTDTQYF. Full variable domain (outside the CDR3, taken from reference TRBV11-2 and TRBJ2-3): EAGVAQSPRYKIIEKRQSVAFWCNPISGHATLYWYQQILGQGPKLLIQFQNNGVVDDSQLPKDRFSAERLKGVDSTLKIQPAKLEDSAVYLCASSPIAVTDTQYFGPGTRLTVL.

The chain couples TRBV2 to TRBJ2-3; D is uncertain. The V gene lost 7 bases and the J gene lost 2 bases, with 16 bases spanning the gap. The CDR3 has 15 residues. Germline CDR1 and CDR2: SNHLY and FYNNEI. CDR3 nucleotide sequence: TGTGCCAGCAACCCGAAAGGCAGGAACACAGATACGCAGTATTTT. Protein sequence: CASNPKGRNTDTQYF.

Ten or more counts support this clonotype. The chain recombines TRBV7-6 with TRBJ2-5, with 13 bases aligning to TRBD2. The J segment lost 7 bases and the V segment lost 6 bases, leaving 5 bases of the junction unmatched. The CDR3 spans 14 residues. The germline gives CDR1 SGHVS, CDR2 FNYEAQ. CDR3 nucleotides: TGTGCCAGCAGTGGGGGGACTAGCGGGGCGACCCAGTACTTC. It translates to CASSGGTSGATQYF. Looking up the rest from reference TRBV7-6 and TRBJ2-5 gives the full variable domain: GAGVSQSPRYKVTKRGQDVALRCDPISGHVSLYWYRQALGQGPEFLTYFNYEAQQDKSGLPNDRFSAERPEGSISTLTIQRTEQRDSAMYRCASSGGTSGATQYFGPGTRLLVL.

There are many counts of this clonotype. The chain couples TRBV7-2 to TRBJ1-2, with 7 bases fitting TRBD1. CDR3 length: 13 residues. CDR1 SGHTA and CDR2 FQGNSA come from the germline V gene. J was trimmed by 5 bases and V by 5 bases; bases with no gene match: 5. The CDR3 nucleotides are TGTGCCAGCAGCAGAGACAGGGCATATGGCTACACCTTC. This translates into CASSRDRAYGYTF.

The chain is built from TRBV5-1 and TRBJ2-2, with a tentative D call TRBD1 (6 bases). Per germline, CDR1 SGHRS and CDR2 YFSETQ. The CDR3 is made up of 15 amino acids. Trimming cost V 2 bases and J 1 base, with 9 bases left between them. CDR3 region: CASSFEQGNTGELFF. The DNA for the CDR3 is TGCGCCAGCAGCTTTGAACAGGGGAACACCGGGGAGCTGTTTTTT.

Details on this clonotype: A read error may be the cause here, since a much bigger clone is one base away. The chain combines TRBV3-1 with TRBJ2-1; weak D call: TRBD1 (6 bases). CDR3 size: 16 residues. With 5 bases removed from V and 8 bases from J, the gap between germline ends came to 22 bases. Germline CDR1 and CDR2: LGHDT and YNNKEL (reference sequence). CDR3 bases: TGTGCCAGCAGCACCTTCTGGGACAAAGTTGACGATGAGCAGTTCTTC. It is translated as CASSTFWDKVDDEQFF.

The CDR3 here is CASRSQVDTQYF. The DNA of the CDR3 is TGTGCCAGCCGCTCCCAGGTAGATACGCAGTATTTT. The V call is TRBV27, the J call TRBJ2-3; D not certain. The CDR3 has 12 amino acids. CDR1 is MNHEY and CDR2 is SMNVEV in the germline V gene (reference sequence). V lost 8 bases and J lost 5, with 11 bases in between.

This clonotype came up many times. The chain uses TRBV4-1 and TRBJ1-2; 7 bases agree with TRBD1. V lost 0 bases, J lost 8 bases, and 6 bases stayed unmatched. Per the germline V gene, CDR1 is MGHRA and CDR2 is YSYEKL. The CDR3 consists of 14 residues. This CDR3 is CASSQEVQGTGYTF. CDR3 DNA sequence: TGCGCCAGCAGCCAAGAGGTACAGGGGACGGGCTACACCTTC.

This clonotype was detected a few times. A much bigger clone sits one base away, suggesting this may be a read error. V is TRBV6-6 and J is TRBJ1-5; D perhaps matches TRBD1 (5 bases). The CDR3 contains 17 residues. Germline V gene sequence: CDR1 MNHNY, CDR2 SVGAGI (reference sequence). CDR3 loop: CASSYSGTPGWHQPRHF. The CDR3 DNA is TGTGCCAGCAGTTACTCAGGGACCCCCGGCTGGCATCAGCCCCGGCATTTT.

In its sample, this clonotype was seen many times. The chain combines TRBV6-5 with TRBJ2-7; D remains unclear. The CDR3 spans 11 residues. The germline V gene encodes CDR1 MNHEY and CDR2 SVGAGI. Between the trimmed V and J ends, which lost 0 bases and 11 bases, there was a span of 8 bases. The CDR3 region is CASSYSGLKYF. The CDR3 DNA sequence: TGTGCCAGCAGTTACTCGGGTTTGAAGTACTTC.

The V gene is TRBV7-2, the J gene TRBJ2-2, with 9 bases fitting TRBD1. The CDR3 extends over 15 amino acids. Germline CDR1 reads SGHTA; CDR2 reads FQGNSA. V was pared by 5 bases and J by 4 bases, with 5 bases of the junction left unmatched. The CDR3 spells CASSGGTGRTGELFF. The CDR3 bases are TGTGCCAGCAGCGGAGGGACAGGGCGCACCGGGGAGCTGTTTTTT.

V gene TRBV23-1 combines with J gene TRBJ2-3; the D is unclear. TRBV23-1 is designated an ORF whose function remains uncertain. The CDR3 covers 12 residues. The V end lost 2 bases, the J end lost 8 bases, and 8 bases lay between the germline ends. CDR3 amino acids: CASSQNCGTQYF. CDR3 bases: TGCGCCAGCAGTCAAAACTGCGGTACGCAGTATTTT.

This clonotype was detected ten times or more. This chain uses TRBV28 with TRBJ2-2; the D gene is possibly TRBD1 (6 bases). The length of the CDR3 is 16 residues. Trimming removed 6 bases at V and 1 base at J, with 15 bases between. CDR1 is MDHEN and CDR2 is SYDVKM in the germline V gene. CDR3 protein: CASSPQGRGNTGELFF. CDR3 bases: TGTGCCAGCAGCCCGCAGGGGCGCGGGAACACCGGGGAGCTGTTTTTT.

This clonotype was detected only a few times. The rearrangement links TRBV19 to TRBJ1-6, with TRBD1 matching over 8 bases. J lost 0 bases, V lost 5 bases, and 12 bases had no gene match. This CDR3 comprises 19 residues. Germline assignment: CDR1 LNHDA and CDR2 SQIVND (reference sequence). CDR3 sequence (DNA): TGTGCCAGTAGTCGACAGGGGATAGTTGCGAGCTCCTATAATTCACCCCTCCACTTT. Residues: CASSRQGIVASSYNSPLHF.